The 21 T cell receptor beta chains reported below all come from one sample, sequenced in a study of T-cell memory formation after mild COVID-19 (dated by TCRdb to 2020 to 2022). Library generation was performed with 5' RACE. The sequencing machine was an Illumina NovaSeq 6000. TCRdb redid the processing of the public reads, applying fastp at Q25 and MiXCR, and retained in-frame beta chains. Each CDR3 protein appears once, grouped with its most common genes and DNA. The sample profile shows 200,000 or so distinct CDR3 sequences; over 9% of them were found once. Of the sample, 3% to 4% falls within the top ten clones. Sequencing used PBMCs or a T cell subset sorted from them (not recorded which). Receptors were obtained from a man aged 18 to 29 who had mild COVID-19 (a few samples of this study predate the infection). The sample titles of this study are shuffled in the database, so cell type and time point are left out; the donor was told from shared clones.

The table lists this clonotype with a few counts. The J gene is TRBJ1-1, the V gene TRBV7-9; unclear D gene. Trimming shortened V by 7 bases and J by 8 bases, and 17 bases separated the two germline ends. CDR1 is SEHNR and CDR2 is FQNEAQ in the germline V gene (reference sequence). The CDR3 runs 13 residues. The CDR3 reads CASTLLGSREAFF. The CDR3 DNA follows: TGTGCCAGCACCCTCCTGGGAAGCAGAGAAGCTTTCTTT. Together with reference TRBV7-9 and TRBJ1-1, the CDR3 gives the full variable domain: DTGVSQNPRHKITKRGQNVTFRCDPISEHNRLYWYRQTLGQGPEFLTYFQNEAQLEKSRLLSDRFSAERPKGSFSTLEIQRTEQGDSAMYLCASTLLGSREAFFGQGTRLTVV.

The genes are TRBV6-5 and TRBJ2-5; D uncertain. Germline loops: CDR1 MNHEY, CDR2 SVGAGI. The CDR3 loop spans 13 amino acids. Trimming pared 7 bases from V and 0 bases from J, leaving 9 bases between. This CDR3 is CASTSSYQETQYF. The CDR3 DNA sequence: TGTGCCAGCACCAGCTCGTACCAAGAGACCCAGTACTTC.

This clonotype was recorded many times. The chain links TRBV5-1 to TRBJ2-2, with a tentative D call TRBD2 (5 bases). This CDR3 is 14 amino acids long. V shed 5 bases and J shed 4 bases, with 12 bases lying between them. The germline gives CDR1 SGHRS, CDR2 YFSETQ. The CDR3 DNA follows: TGCGCCAGCAGGAGGGAGATGGTCACCGGGGAGCTGTTTTTT. It specifies CASRREMVTGELFF.

In its sample, this clonotype was seen many times. The genes are TRBV5-1 and TRBJ2-1; 9 nucleotides agree with TRBD2. The CDR3 length is 17 residues. Germline loops: CDR1 SGHRS, CDR2 YFSETQ. The trim removed 4 bases at V and 4 bases at J, leaving 12 bases unmatched. For the CDR3, the DNA is TGCGCCAGCAGCCCTACAAAGACTAGCGGAAGTTACAATGAGCAGTTCTTC. It specifies CASSPTKTSGSYNEQFF.

The rearrangement uses TRBV14 and TRBJ2-7; D remains unclear. V lost 3 bases, J lost 1 base, and 13 bases lay in between. In germline, CDR1 is SGHDN, CDR2 FVKESK. The CDR3 has 15 amino acids. CDR3 nucleotide sequence: TGTGCCAGCAGCCAGGCCGGGTCCCTATCCTACGAGCAGTACGTC. This sequence encodes CASSQAGSLSYEQYV.

In this sample, this clonotype turned up many times. This sequence joins TRBV5-1 and TRBJ2-2; D remains ambiguous. This CDR3 comprises 13 residues. Trimming stripped 6 bases from V and 2 bases from J, with 8 bases between. Per the germline V gene, CDR1 is SGHRS and CDR2 is YFSETQ. The CDR3, as DNA: TGCGCCAGCATGGTGACCAACACCGGGGAGCTGTTTTTT. Translated: CASMVTNTGELFF.

This rearrangement joins TRBV12-3 or TRBV12-4 to TRBJ2-7; D call uncertain. Trimming shortened V by 5 bases and J by 6 bases, and 14 bases separated the two germline ends. The CDR3 is made up of 13 amino acids. CDR3 protein: CASSTSSPFEQYF. DNA of the CDR3: TGTGCCAGCAGTACCTCGAGTCCCTTCGAGCAGTACTTC.

The V and J genes are TRBV20-1 and TRBJ1-1; a weak D match, TRBD1 (5 bases). V gave up 7 bases and J gave up 5 bases, with 20 bases separating them. Germline V lookup: CDR1 DFQATT, CDR2 SNEGSKA (reference sequence). This CDR3 comprises 14 residues. CDR3 in amino acids: CSGRDGGQWTEAFF. CDR3 nucleotides: TGCAGTGGCAGGGACGGCGGCCAATGGACTGAAGCTTTCTTT.

The genes are TRBV5-1 and TRBJ1-4; no reliable D call. CDR3 length: 15 residues. V was cut by 4 bases and J by 0 bases, with 10 bases left in between. The germline gives CDR1 SGHRS, CDR2 YFSETQ. Written as DNA, the CDR3 is TGCGCCAGCAGCATCTACAGCGCAACTAATGAAAAACTGTTTTTT. It encodes CASSIYSATNEKLFF.

This clonotype came up a few times. The chain links TRBV6-2 or TRBV6-3 to TRBJ2-3; D is undetermined. The germline gives CDR1 MNHEY, CDR2 SVGEGT. The germline V and J ends were trimmed by 5 bases and 1 base, with 13 bases remaining between them. The CDR3 is made up of 15 amino acids. Here the CDR3 DNA reads TGTGCCAGCAGTCCGGCGGATGGGGGCACAGATACGCAGTATTTT. It translates to CASSPADGGTDTQYF.

The chain recombines TRBV7-9 with TRBJ2-7; D is unclear. Germline CDR1 and CDR2: SEHNR and FQNEAQ (reference sequence). The CDR3 totals 12 residues. V was trimmed by 2 bases and J by 4 bases, leaving 6 bases between them. In DNA form, the CDR3 reads TGTGCCAGCAGCTTAAACCGGTACGAGCAGTACTTC. As protein: CASSLNRYEQYF.

This clonotype appeared a few times. The gene calls are TRBV5-6 and TRBJ2-4; a possible D gene is TRBD2 (6 bases). This CDR3 has 15 residues. Germline V gene sequence: CDR1 SGHDT, CDR2 YYEEEE. V lost 3 bases and J 1 base, leaving 11 bases between the germline ends. The chain's CDR3 is CASSSLGGAKNIQYF. As DNA, the CDR3 is TGTGCCAGCAGCTCGTTGGGAGGTGCCAAAAACATTCAGTACTTC.

This clonotype was observed a few times. This sequence joins TRBV5-6 and TRBJ2-3; no firm D call. The CDR3 is 15 amino acids. Trimming took 0 bases from V and 5 from J, leaving 13 bases between them. Germline values: CDR1 SGHDT, CDR2 YYEEEE. CDR3 nucleotides: TGTGCCAGCAGCTTGGCCGTGGGCGTGGGAGATACGCAGTATTTT. Protein: CASSLAVGVGDTQYF.

This chain joins TRBV5-1 and TRBJ1-2; D possibly corresponds to TRBD1 (6 bases). Trimming took off 4 bases at V and 3 bases at J, with 10 bases between the two ends. The CDR3 is made up of 13 amino acids. Per germline, CDR1 SGHRS and CDR2 YFSETQ. Here the CDR3 reads CASSDRQDYGYTF. For the CDR3, the DNA is TGCGCCAGCAGCGATCGACAGGACTATGGCTACACCTTC.

This rearrangement joins TRBV7-2 to TRBJ1-2; D remains ambiguous. The germline V gene has CDR1 SGHTA and CDR2 FQGNSA. Trimming took off 6 bases at V and 2 bases at J, with 13 bases between the two ends. The CDR3 is 14 residues long. The DNA of the CDR3 is TGTGCCAGCAGGTCCCCCAGCGTAAACTATGGCTACACCTTC. It codes for CASRSPSVNYGYTF.

The rearrangement uses TRBV9 and TRBJ1-6, with no clear D. The CDR3 spans 14 residues. CDR1 is SGDLS and CDR2 is YYNGEE in the germline V gene. V dropped 2 bases and J dropped 9 bases, with 12 bases sitting between them. The CDR3 loop reads CASSVAVHGSPLHF. Here the CDR3 DNA reads TGTGCCAGCAGCGTTGCCGTGCACGGTTCACCCCTCCACTTT.

Many counts were recorded for this clonotype. The V call is TRBV29-1, the J call TRBJ1-6; no clear D. In germline, CDR1 is SQVTM, CDR2 ANQGSEA. This CDR3 contains 14 residues. The ends were cut back, 5 bases at V and 5 bases at J, with 13 bases in the middle. As DNA, the CDR3 is TGCAGCGTTTCATGGGGTAGGGATAATTCACCCCTCCACTTT. Protein product: CSVSWGRDNSPLHF.

In this sample, this clonotype turned up a few times. The V and J genes are TRBV11-3 and TRBJ2-3; TRBD2 is a possible D gene (5 bases). CDR1 and CDR2 (germline): SGHNT, YENEEA. The CDR3 has 15 residues. V gave up 1 base and J gave up 1 base, with 9 bases separating them. In DNA, the CDR3 is TGTGCCAGCAGCTTAGGCGGGTACGGCACAGATACGCAGTATTTT. This codes for CASSLGGYGTDTQYF.

This clonotype was counted many times. This chain joins TRBV11-2 and TRBJ2-1; 12 nucleotides line up with TRBD2. Germline CDR1 and CDR2: SGHAT and FQNNGV. This CDR3 has 14 residues. The V and J ends lost 7 bases and 3 bases, in that order; junction bases with no gene match: 1. Here the CDR3 DNA reads TGTGCCAGCACACTAGCGGGGGGCTACAATGAGCAGTTCTTC. This encodes CASTLAGGYNEQFF. The full variable domain, its missing parts supplied by reference TRBV11-2 and TRBJ2-1, is EAGVAQSPRYKIIEKRQSVAFWCNPISGHATLYWYQQILGQGPKLLIQFQNNGVVDDSQLPKDRFSAERLKGVDSTLKIQPAKLEDSAVYLCASTLAGGYNEQFFGPGTRLTVL.

This clonotype came up many times. This chain links TRBV3-1 with TRBJ1-1; D is perhaps TRBD1 (6 bases). V was clipped by 3 bases and J by 0 bases, with 11 bases between them. Germline CDR1 and CDR2: LGHDT and YNNKEL (reference sequence). The CDR3 covers 15 residues. CDR3 protein: CASSHPGAMNTEAFF. In nucleotides, the CDR3 is TGTGCCAGCAGCCATCCAGGGGCGATGAACACTGAAGCTTTCTTT.

The table lists this clonotype with many counts. The rearrangement uses TRBV10-2 and TRBJ2-5, with D perhaps being TRBD1 or TRBD2 (5 bases each). The V and J ends lost 5 bases and 2 bases respectively, with 12 bases between them. CDR3 length: 14 residues. Germline V CDR1 and CDR2: WSHSY, SAAADI. The CDR3 spells CASSLTRGQETQYF. The CDR3 nucleotides read TGCGCCAGCAGTCTCACTAGGGGTCAAGAGACCCAGTACTTC.